The rows below give T cell receptor beta chains drawn from one sample of a study of Graves' ophthalmopathy and Graves' hyperthyroidism. TCRdb ran MiXCR on the multiplex PCR reads and lists one entry per CDR3 protein. Altogether 600,000 to 950,000 distinct CDR3 sequences are present, around 40% being singletons, with the ten largest covering approximately 46%. Sequenced: peripheral blood. The receptors come from an adult man with Graves' ophthalmopathy. The CDR3 runs from the conserved cysteine through the conserved F or W. Each record gives: J gene, V gene, CDR3 length, clone size, D gene, CDR3 protein, CDR3 DNA. D genes are given only for firm matches. Size is stated for part of the rows, as once, few or many counts, or as a class when the clone is expanded.

TRBJ2-2 | TRBV7-9 | 16 | NA | NA | CASSAGRSMNTGELFF | TGTGCCAGCAGCGCCGGCCGCTCGATGAACACCGGGGAGCTGTTTTTT
TRBJ1-2 | TRBV2 | 11 | many | NA | CASSEGAGYTF | TGTGCCAGCAGTGAAGGGGCTGGCTACACCTTC
TRBJ1-6 | TRBV9 | 14 | few | NA | CASRPVGSYSPLHF | TGTGCCAGCCGCCCCGTGGGTTCATATTCACCCCTCCACTTT
TRBJ1-5 | TRBV7-6 | 14 | NA | NA | CASSQPGFNQPQHF | TGTGCCAGCAGCCAGCCGGGTTTCAATCAGCCCCAGCATTTT
TRBJ2-7 | TRBV5-4 | 19 | NA | NA | CASRNEGVGASGSSREQYF | TGTGCCAGCAGGAACGAGGGGGTGGGGGCTAGCGGCTCCTCGCGCGAGCAGTACTTC
TRBJ2-5 | TRBV15 | 13 | NA | NA | CASSRQVAREQYF | TGTGCCAGCAGCCGGCAGGTTGCGAGGGAGCAGTACTTC
TRBJ2-5 | TRBV7-9 | 15 | NA | NA | CASSPMGGAQETQYF | TGTGCCAGCAGCCCCATGGGGGGGGCCCAAGAGACCCAGTACTTC
TRBJ2-7 | TRBV10-3 | 16 | NA | TRBD2 | CASSYPEWREGGEQYF | TGTGCCAGCAGTTACCCGGAGTGGCGGGAGGGTGGCGAGCAGTACTTC
TRBJ2-7 | TRBV2 | 14 | NA | NA | CASRPLTGRYEQYF | TGTGCCAGCAGACCTCTGACAGGGAGGTACGAGCAGTACTTC
TRBJ2-5 | TRBV7-3 | 15 | NA | NA | CASSPGHLNQETQYF | TGTGCCAGCAGCCCGGGACACCTTAACCAAGAGACCCAGTACTTC
TRBJ2-5 | TRBV20-1 | 14 | NA | NA | CSAPKIAGGETQYF | TGCAGTGCCCCAAAGATCGCAGGCGGAGAGACCCAGTACTTC
TRBJ2-2 | TRBV29-1 | 15 | NA | NA | CSALALGGGTGELFF | TGCAGCGCTCTAGCGTTGGGAGGAGGCACCGGGGAGCTGTTTTTT
TRBJ1-2 | TRBV15 | 14 | NA | NA | CASSRFPANYGYTF | TGTGCCAGCAGCCGATTCCCAGCGAACTATGGCTACACCTTC
TRBJ2-7 | TRBV10-3 | 12 | few | TRBD1 | CASSVGTVEQYF | TGTGCCAGCAGTGTCGGGACAGTCGAGCAGTACTTC
TRBJ1-2 | TRBV7-3 | 16 | NA | TRBD1 | CASSSDRGRLGYGYTF | TGTGCCAGCAGCTCCGACAGGGGGCGGCTGGGCTATGGCTACACCTTC
TRBJ2-7 | TRBV20-1 | 13 | NA | NA | CSARVRATYEQYF | TGCAGTGCTAGAGTTAGGGCCACCTACGAGCAGTACTTC
TRBJ2-7 | TRBV4-3 | 15 | NA | NA | CASSQEWQKSYEQYF | TGCGCCAGCAGCCAAGAGTGGCAGAAGAGTTACGAGCAGTACTTC
TRBJ1-5 | TRBV10-2 | 15 | NA | NA | CASSESGVGVGPQHF | TGCGCCAGCAGTGAGTCCGGGGTAGGGGTTGGGCCCCAGCATTTT
TRBJ2-7 | TRBV29-1 | 13 | NA | NA | CSVEAGSAYEQYF | TGCAGCGTTGAAGCCGGGTCCGCCTACGAGCAGTACTTC
TRBJ2-7 | TRBV7-6 | 17 | NA | NA | CASSLVANGFSSYEQYF | TGTGCCAGCAGCTTAGTTGCTAACGGGTTCTCCTCCTACGAGCAGTACTTC
TRBJ1-2 | TRBV11-2 | 12 | many | TRBD1 | CASSSGGVGYTF | TGTGCCAGCAGCTCAGGGGGCGTTGGCTACACCTTC
TRBJ2-6 | TRBV7-3 | 18 | NA | TRBD1 | CASSPVGGEISGANVLTF | TGTGCCAGCAGCCCGGTAGGGGGCGAGATCTCTGGGGCCAACGTCCTGACTTTC
TRBJ2-2 | TRBV25-1 | 15 | NA | NA | CASSPFSTGREWLFF | TGTGCCAGCAGTCCCTTCTCGACAGGGCGGGAGTGGTTGTTTTTT
TRBJ2-7 | TRBV29-1 | 11 | NA | NA | CSFLGSYGQYF | TGCAGCTTCTTGGGGAGTTACGGGCAGTACTTC
TRBJ2-6 | TRBV14 | 18 | few | NA | CASSQTLESHSGANVLTF | TGTGCCAGCAGCCAAACCCTGGAATCCCACTCTGGGGCCAACGTCCTGACTTTC
TRBJ1-5 | TRBV10-3 | 15 | NA | NA | CASSTGAETGQPQHF | TGTGCCAGCTCAACGGGGGCAGAAACGGGGCAGCCCCAGCATTTT
TRBJ2-1 | TRBV11-2 | 13 | few | NA | CASSFGTINEQFF | TGTGCCAGCAGCTTTGGGACGATCAATGAGCAGTTCTTC
TRBJ1-2 | TRBV7-9 | 15 | NA | NA | CASSPQGATNYGYTF | TGTGCCAGCTCACCACAAGGGGCTACTAACTATGGCTACACCTTC
TRBJ2-7 | TRBV24-1 | 14 | NA | TRBD2 | CASSPQRGPYEQYF | TGTGCCAGCAGCCCCCAGCGGGGACCCTACGAGCAGTACTTC
TRBJ2-4 | TRBV25-1 | 13 | NA | NA | CASSDSAGDIQYF | TGTGCCAGCAGTGATAGTGCCGGGGACATTCAGTACTTC
TRBJ2-7 | TRBV6-6 | 12 | NA | NA | CASTGQYYEQYF | TGTGCCAGCACCGGACAGTACTACGAGCAGTACTTC
TRBJ1-4 | TRBV2 | 16 | NA | TRBD1 | CASRPGTGFDAEKLFF | TGTGCCAGCAGACCCGGGACAGGGTTTGACGCTGAAAAACTGTTTTTT
TRBJ2-7 | TRBV19 | 15 | NA | NA | CASSNAAEYSYEQYF | TGTGCCAGTAGTAACGCGGCGGAATACTCCTACGAGCAGTACTTC
TRBJ1-3 | TRBV6-2/TRBV6-3 | 14 | NA | NA | CASTPAFQGNTIYF | TGTGCCAGCACCCCAGCCTTTCAGGGAAACACCATATATTTT
TRBJ2-7 | TRBV2 | 14 | NA | TRBD2 | CASSTAGGSNEQYF | TGTGCCAGCAGTACAGCGGGGGGTTCCAACGAGCAGTACTTC
TRBJ2-5 | TRBV7-2 | 16 | NA | TRBD1 | CASSGRTGIFQETQYF | TGTGCCAGCAGCGGCAGGACAGGAATATTCCAAGAGACCCAGTACTTC
TRBJ2-5 | TRBV10-3 | 8 | NA | NA | CAISDQYF | TGTGCCATCAGTGACCAGTACTTC
TRBJ2-7 | TRBV29-1 | 12 | many | NA | CSVDEGVNEQYF | TGCAGCGTTGATGAAGGGGTGAACGAGCAGTACTTC
TRBJ1-2 | TRBV20-1 | 12 | NA | NA | CSAPWTNYGYTF | TGCAGTGCTCCCTGGACAAACTATGGCTACACCTTC
TRBJ2-5 | TRBV12-3/TRBV12-4 | 16 | NA | NA | CASSLFLRGAGETQYF | TGTGCCAGCAGTTTATTCCTAAGGGGAGCCGGAGAGACCCAGTACTTC
TRBJ1-1 | TRBV5-1 | 15 | many | NA | CASSLAEGSGTEAFF | TGCGCCAGCAGCTTGGCCGAGGGATCGGGCACTGAAGCTTTCTTT
TRBJ1-4 | TRBV12-3/TRBV12-4 | 15 | few | TRBD1 | CASSFWTGGGEKLFF | TGTGCCAGCAGTTTTTGGACAGGGGGTGGGGAAAAACTGTTTTTT
TRBJ2-7 | TRBV25-1 | 15 | many | TRBD1 | CASNAPGQGAYEQYF | TGTGCCAGCAACGCACCGGGACAGGGAGCCTACGAGCAGTACTTC
TRBJ1-5 | TRBV19 | 17 | NA | TRBD1 | CASSSKSTGISNQPQHF | TGTGCCAGTAGTTCAAAGTCGACAGGGATTAGCAATCAGCCCCAGCATTTT
TRBJ2-2 | TRBV25-1 | 14 | NA | NA | CAISIQQGTGELFF | TGTGCCATCAGTATACAACAGGGAACCGGGGAGCTGTTTTTT
TRBJ2-2 | TRBV29-1 | 15 | NA | NA | CSASSQEPDTGELFF | TGCAGCGCCAGCAGCCAAGAGCCTGACACCGGGGAGCTGTTTTTT